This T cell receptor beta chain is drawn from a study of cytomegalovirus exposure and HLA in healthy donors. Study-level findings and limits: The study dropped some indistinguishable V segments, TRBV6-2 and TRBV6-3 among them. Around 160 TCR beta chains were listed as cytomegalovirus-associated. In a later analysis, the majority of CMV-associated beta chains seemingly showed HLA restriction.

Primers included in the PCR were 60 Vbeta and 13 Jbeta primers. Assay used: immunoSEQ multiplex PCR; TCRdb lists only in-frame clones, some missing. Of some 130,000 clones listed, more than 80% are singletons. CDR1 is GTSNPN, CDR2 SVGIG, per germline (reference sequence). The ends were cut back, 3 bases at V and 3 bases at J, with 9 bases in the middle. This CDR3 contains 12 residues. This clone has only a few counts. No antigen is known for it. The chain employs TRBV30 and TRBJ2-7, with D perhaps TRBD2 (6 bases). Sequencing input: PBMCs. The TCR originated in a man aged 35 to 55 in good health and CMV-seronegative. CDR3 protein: CAWSPGSYEQYF. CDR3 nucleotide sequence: TGTGCCTGGAGCCCCGGGAGCTACGAGCAGTACTTC. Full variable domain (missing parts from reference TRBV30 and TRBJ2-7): SQTIHQWPATLVQPVGSPLSLECTVEGTSNPNLYWYRQAAGRGLQLLFYSVGIGQISSEVPQNLSASRPQDRQFILSSKKLLLSDSGFYLCAWSPGSYEQYFGPGTRLTVT.